This TCR beta chain is from a study of tumor-infiltrating lymphocytes in primary liver carcinoma. Looking at the study overall: Men and women, 30 to 69 years of age, made up the patients. Roughly 3.65 to 7.5 million productive TCRbeta reads came from each sample, comparable across tissue types.

The V gene's germline CDR1 is MNHEY and CDR2 SVGAGI. CDR3 length equals 11 residues. With a constant-region primer, TCR beta cDNA was made from approximately 520 ng of total RNA. Libraries for TCR beta were built through three nested multiplex PCR rounds, which together made up a slightly modified ARM-PCR procedure. Each of the first two PCR rounds ran 9 to 11 cycles with TRBV1-TRBV30 forward and C-beta reverse primers. TCRdb ran MiXCR on the multiplex PCR reads and lists one entry per CDR3 protein. The table has approximately 110,000 distinct CDR3 sequences, 60% to 80% seen once. The source material, about 18-31 mg of unsorted bulk tissue, was used to co-extract RNA and DNA. Every tumor specimen contained over 75% viable tumor cells. As for this clonotype: Lacking the conserved final phenylalanine or tryptophan, this CDR3 likely reflects a read error.

J is TRBJ2-7 and V is TRBV6-5; D is ambiguous. This TCR was recovered from a woman aged 55-69 years with primary liver carcinoma and hepatitis B virus infection. Sequenced material: liver tumor tissue from sampling region 3. Described subset: tumor region T3, left-lateral pole. This CDR3 reads CANSASYEQYL. The CDR3 DNA follows: TGTGCCAACAGTGCCTCCTACGAGCAGTACCTC.